This passage covers 2 T cell receptor beta chains from one sample sequenced in a study of T cell responses to AZD1222 COVID-19 vaccine. The table came from immunoSEQ multiplex PCR; TCRdb's copy has only in-frame clones and leaves some out. The sample records about 120,000 clones, roughly 88% being singletons. Sequenced here: peripheral blood, sampled on day 0 of AZD1222 vaccination. These receptors came from an adult in good health.

This chain connects TRBV2 to TRBJ2-3; D may be TRBD2 (6 bases). Deletions cut 7 bases from V and 1 base from J, with 9 bases between. The germline gives CDR1 SNHLY, CDR2 FYNNEI. This CDR3 spans 13 amino acids. CDR3 nucleotides: TGTGCCAGCACTAGCGACGGCACAGATACGCAGTATTTT. Amino acid sequence: CASTSDGTDTQYF.

V and J are TRBV5-4 and TRBJ1-3; 8 bases are a match to TRBD1. Germline loops: CDR1 SGHNT, CDR2 YYREEE (reference sequence). The CDR3 is made up of 15 amino acids. V trimming: 4 bases; J trimming: 0 bases; junction bases outside the gene matches: 3. In nucleotides, the CDR3 is TGTGCCAGCAGCGCGGGACAGGTCTCTGGAAACACCATATATTTT. It translates to CASSAGQVSGNTIYF.